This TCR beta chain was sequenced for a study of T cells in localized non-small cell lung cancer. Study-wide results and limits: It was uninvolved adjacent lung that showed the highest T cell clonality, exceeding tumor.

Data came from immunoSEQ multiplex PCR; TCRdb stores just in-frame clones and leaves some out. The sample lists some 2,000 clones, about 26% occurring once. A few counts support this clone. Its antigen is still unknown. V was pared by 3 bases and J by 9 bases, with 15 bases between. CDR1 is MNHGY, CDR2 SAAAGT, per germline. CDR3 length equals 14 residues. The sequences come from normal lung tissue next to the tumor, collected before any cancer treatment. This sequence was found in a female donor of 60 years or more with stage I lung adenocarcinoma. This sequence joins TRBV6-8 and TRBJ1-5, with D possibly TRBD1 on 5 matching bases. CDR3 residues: CASSYDKTQGPQHF. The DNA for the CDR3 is TGTGCCAGCAGTTATGACAAGACTCAGGGGCCCCAGCATTTT.